These 21 T cell receptor beta chains share one sample of origin, sequenced in a study of T cells after yellow fever vaccination. TCRdb used MiXCR to reprocess the 5' RACE reads, holding one entry per CDR3 protein. The sample lists hundreds of thousands of distinct CDR3 sequences, just over 20% seen once, with about a sixth in the top ten. The sequenced sample was PBMCs, obtained roughly 20 days after the first yellow fever vaccination. These receptors were obtained from a man in his late teens or twenties who received the YFV17D yellow fever vaccine.

This clonotype was picked up a small number of times. The V and J genes are TRBV6-1 and TRBJ2-5; weak D call: TRBD2 (6 bases). The V and J ends lost 6 bases and 3 bases respectively, with 14 bases between them. This CDR3 spans 14 amino acids. CDR1 and CDR2 (germline): MNHNS, SASEGT. The CDR3 coding sequence is TGTGCCAGCAGGCGGCCGGGACTCGAAGAGACCCAGTACTTC. As protein: CASRRPGLEETQYF.

The chain is built from TRBV4-3 and TRBJ1-1; D may be TRBD1 (5 bases). The length of the CDR3 is 17 residues. Germline-derived CDR1 and CDR2 are LGHNA and YSLEER. The V gene lost 0 bases and the J gene lost 0 bases, with 14 bases spanning the gap. The CDR3 region is CASSQDLGDSLNTEAFF. Written as DNA, the CDR3 is TGCGCCAGCAGCCAAGATCTTGGTGACAGTTTGAACACTGAAGCTTTCTTT.

The CDR3 sequence: CASSDGRETQYF. CDR3 nucleotides: TGCGCCAGTTCGGACGGAAGGGAGACCCAGTACTTC. The chain recombines TRBV5-1 with TRBJ2-5; D is unclear. V lost 8 bases and J 5 bases, leaving 13 bases between the germline ends. Germline assignment: CDR1 SGHRS and CDR2 YFSETQ. This CDR3 contains 12 residues.

The chain recombines TRBV2 with TRBJ1-5; 9 positions match TRBD1. Trimming at V came to 4 bases and at J to 6 bases, leaving 10 bases not matched to a gene. The CDR3 covers 16 residues. Per the germline V gene, CDR1 is SNHLY and CDR2 is FYNNEI. In DNA form, the CDR3 reads TGTGCCAGCAGTGCTGGACAGGGGAGTTTGGGTCAGCCCCAGCATTTT. Translation gives CASSAGQGSLGQPQHF.

The chain couples TRBV12-3 or TRBV12-4 to TRBJ2-7, with TRBD1 identical over 8 bases. This CDR3 comprises 14 residues. V gave up 3 bases and J gave up 5 bases; unmatched junction bases: 6. This chain's CDR3 is CASSFPDRVHEQYF. CDR3 coding DNA: TGTGCCAGCAGTTTTCCGGACAGGGTTCACGAGCAGTACTTC.

The chain couples TRBV5-6 to TRBJ2-3; D is unresolved. Trimming took 2 bases from V and 4 from J, leaving 14 bases between them. Germline V gene data show CDR1 as SGHDT and CDR2 as YYEEEE. The CDR3 spans 15 residues. The CDR3 DNA follows: TGTGCCAGCAGCTTTTATATTTTGGATTCAGATACGCAGTATTTT. Its translation is CASSFYILDSDTQYF.

This clonotype turned up a few times. The chain employs TRBV29-1 and TRBJ1-2, with TRBD1 identical over 9 bases. The CDR3 runs 12 residues. Germline CDR1 SQVTM, CDR2 ANQGSEA. Losses at the gene ends were 6 bases for V and 8 bases for J; bases not matched to a gene: 7. CDR3 protein: CSVQGQGWGYTF. For the CDR3, the DNA is TGCAGCGTACAGGGACAGGGCTGGGGCTACACCTTC.

This clonotype has more than one count but fewer than ten. V usage is TRBV12-3 or TRBV12-4 and J usage is TRBJ2-1, with a weak D call TRBD2 (7 bases). This CDR3 spans 15 amino acids. V shed 3 bases and J shed 2 bases, with 11 bases lying between them. The CDR3 DNA follows: TGTGCCAGCAGTTTTCAGGGGACTACCTACAATGAGCAGTTCTTC. It yields the protein CASSFQGTTYNEQFF.

The table lists this clonotype with a few counts. CDR3 region: CASSLWASGGPNTGELFF. The DNA of the CDR3 is TGTGCCAGCAGCTTATGGGCTAGCGGGGGCCCGAACACCGGGGAGCTGTTTTTT. This chain links TRBV7-3 with TRBJ2-2; 10 bases are a match to TRBD2. Germline V lookup: CDR1 SGHTA, CDR2 FQGTGA. Trimming removed 2 bases from V and 0 bases from J; junction bases left unmatched: 6. The CDR3 is 18 amino acids.

V and J are TRBV7-2 and TRBJ2-7, with a weak D call TRBD1 (6 bases). The germline V gene encodes CDR1 SGHTA and CDR2 FQGNSA. Trimming stripped 3 bases from V and 5 bases from J, with 20 bases between. The CDR3 runs to 16 residues. As DNA, the CDR3 is TGTGCCAGCAGCTTGGACCATACAACAGGGATCCACGAGCAGTACGTC. As protein: CASSLDHTTGIHEQYV.

The rearrangement uses TRBV7-2 and TRBJ2-5; 7 nucleotides align to TRBD2. Germline V gene lookup returns CDR1 SGHTA and CDR2 FQGNSA. The V segment lost 5 bases and the J segment 2 bases; nucleotides outside the gene matches: 8. The CDR3 is 15 residues long. The CDR3 region has the DNA TGTGCCAGCAGCCGCGGGGGAGGCGGGCAAGAGACCCAGTACTTC. Translating it yields CASSRGGGGQETQYF.

The chain uses TRBV6-6 and TRBJ1-4; unclear D gene. Germline lookup yields CDR1 MNHNY and CDR2 SVGAGI (reference sequence). The CDR3 consists of 11 residues. Trimming stripped 4 bases from V and 4 bases from J, with 1 base between. In nucleotides, the CDR3 is TGTGCCAGCAGTTTTAATGAAAAACTGTTTTTT. Protein: CASSFNEKLFF.

The chain carries TRBV6-2 or TRBV6-3 and TRBJ1-5; weak D call: TRBD1 (5 bases). This CDR3 has 14 amino acids. V lost 6 bases to trimming and J lost 5 bases, with 14 bases between them. Looked up from germline, CDR1 is MNHEY and CDR2 is SVGEGT. CDR3 residues: CASRPYRSYQPQHF. CDR3 DNA: TGTGCCAGCAGGCCTTACAGGTCCTATCAGCCCCAGCATTTT.

V usage is TRBV6-5 and J usage is TRBJ1-4, with D uncertain. The CDR3 has 13 residues. Trimming removed 3 bases at V and 8 bases at J, with 10 bases between. Germline CDR1 and CDR2: MNHEY and SVGAGI. CDR3 bases: TGTGCCAGCAGTTATCTTGTAGGGGAAAAACTGTTTTTT. It translates to CASSYLVGEKLFF.

J is TRBJ1-2 and V is TRBV29-1; 8 bases are shared with TRBD1. CDR1 is SQVTM, CDR2 ANQGSEA, per germline. V shed 6 bases and J 5 bases; nucleotides not matched to a gene: 5. The CDR3 is 12 amino acids. The CDR3 here is CSVQQGGYGYTF. The CDR3 coding sequence is TGCAGCGTCCAACAGGGGGGGTATGGCTACACCTTC.

V is TRBV12-3 or TRBV12-4 and J is TRBJ1-2; unclear D gene. Trimming took off 6 bases at V and 10 bases at J, with 12 bases between the two ends. The CDR3 has 11 residues. The CDR3 DNA sequence: TGTGCCAGCAGCCCATACTTCGACTACACCTTC. Its protein is CASSPYFDYTF.

The table lists this clonotype with a few counts. This chain uses TRBV24-1 with TRBJ2-1; D may be TRBD1 (5 bases). The CDR3 sequence is 15 residues long. V was trimmed by 6 bases and J by 7 bases, leaving 18 bases between them. Germline assignment: CDR1 KGHDR and CDR2 SFDVKD. The CDR3 sequence is CATSKPPGIGNEQFF. CDR3 bases: TGTGCCACCAGTAAACCGCCAGGGATCGGGAATGAGCAGTTCTTC.

The gene calls are TRBV9 and TRBJ2-3; the D gene could be TRBD1 or TRBD2 (5 bases each). CDR3 size: 16 residues. V lost 1 base and J 1 base, leaving 13 bases between the germline ends. The germline CDR1 and CDR2 sequences are SGDLS and YYNGEE. Here the CDR3 DNA reads TGTGCCAGCAGCGTAAGCTCGGGGCTCCGCACAGATACGCAGTATTTT. It codes for CASSVSSGLRTDTQYF. Using reference TRBV9 and TRBJ2-3 for the parts outside the CDR3, the full variable domain is DSGVTQTPKHLITATGQRVTLRCSPRSGDLSVYWYQQSLDQGLQFLIQYYNGEERAKGNILERFSAQQFPDLHSELNLSSLELGDSALYFCASSVSSGLRTDTQYFGPGTRLTVL.

The V gene is TRBV20-1, the J gene TRBJ1-1; D is ambiguous. Trimming cost V 3 bases and J 4 bases, with 12 bases left between them. CDR3 size: 13 residues. The germline V gene has CDR1 DFQATT and CDR2 SNEGSKA (reference sequence). For the CDR3, the DNA is TGCAGTGCTAGCCGGGCCAGCTTCACTGAAGCTTTCTTT. Its protein is CSASRASFTEAFF.

The chain carries TRBV4-1 and TRBJ1-1; D is unresolved. V gave up 4 bases and J gave up 0 bases, with 15 bases separating them. The CDR3 loop spans 16 amino acids. Germline assignment: CDR1 MGHRA and CDR2 YSYEKL. The CDR3: CASSPRSTIMNTEAFF. DNA for the CDR3: TGCGCCAGCAGCCCACGTTCGACGATCATGAACACTGAAGCTTTCTTT.

This rearrangement joins TRBV4-1 to TRBJ2-1; D is undetermined. V was trimmed by 3 bases and J by 5 bases, leaving 29 bases between them. Germline CDR1 MGHRA, CDR2 YSYEKL. This CDR3 is 20 amino acids long. The CDR3 nucleotides are TGCGCCAGCAGCCACCCTGGGTTAAGGGCGGCGACCCGGTGGGACAATGAGCAGTTCTTC. The encoded protein is CASSHPGLRAATRWDNEQFF.